The source of this T cell receptor beta chain is a study of beta chain features in type 1 diabetes. About the research overall: Comparable age, gender and cell yields were observed in patients relative to healthy donors.

There are 16 residues in the CDR3. The germline CDR1 and CDR2 sequences are KGHSH and LQKENI. Trimming stripped 4 bases from V and 4 bases from J, with 17 bases between. Every bit of the isolated RNA underwent reverse transcription, so sequencing read expressed TCRB transcripts. Libraries were prepared by immunoSEQ multiplex PCR; TCRdb keeps only in-frame clonotypes and omits some of them. This table has a few hundred thousand clones, around 13% appearing once. The sequenced material came from naive CD4+ T cells from blood. This chain connects TRBV18 to TRBJ2-1, with no clear D. The sequence was collected from a man younger than 40 in good health. The chain's CDR3 is CASSRIWDSQYNEQFF. Written as DNA, the CDR3 is TGTGCCAGCTCACGCATTTGGGATAGTCAATACAATGAGCAGTTCTTC.